The clone carrying this T cell receptor (beta chain) has more than one count but fewer than ten. The antigen remains undetermined. The authors sequenced patients whose flow cytometry had shown CD8+CD57+ cell expansion. The CDR3 contains 15 residues. The V end lost 5 bases, the J end lost 8 bases, and 16 bases lay between the germline ends. Germline V lookup: CDR1 MDHEN, CDR2 SYDVKM. Researchers used genomic DNA as the template to profile TCR beta VDJ and CDR3. One entry per CDR3 protein, called by TCRdb with MiXCR from the reads. In the table there are about 250,000 distinct CDR3 sequences, around 46% of which are singletons. The data originate from a study of CD8+CD57+ T cells in acquired aplastic anemia. Study information: Across the sorted CD4+ and CD8+ cells, DNA amounts averaged 3.2 ug.

Regarding the study as a whole: Overlap between patients and controls comprised twenty-nine CD8+ CDR3 sequences.

The TCR sequence derives from a human donor with aplastic anemia. This chain links TRBV28 with TRBJ1-6; D is unclear. The sample consisted of sorted CD4+, CD8+, or CD8+CD57+ T cells (not recorded which) from PBMCs. The chain's CDR3 is CASSQDGVGDSPLHF. CDR3 nucleotides: TGTGCCAGCAGTCAGGACGGGGTCGGTGATTCACCCCTCCACTTT.